This entry describes one TCR beta chain. No antigen is known for it. Germline values: CDR1 SNHLY, CDR2 FYNNEI. The CDR3 contains 14 residues. Trimming left V 9 bases short and J 0 bases short, with 15 bases between. The sample originates from a study of T cell responses to AZD1222 COVID-19 vaccine. Data came from immunoSEQ multiplex PCR; TCRdb stores just in-frame clones and leaves some out. Among some 130,000 clones listed, just under 95% were seen once. Study-wide findings and caveats: Donors were largely white British and mainly female; clonal diversity was possibly underestimated. Nearly half of spike-specific TCRs reportedly target unmutated variant regions. The study sampled repertoires only after the peak T cell response.

Pooling was applied to second doses at about 4 or about 12 weeks. The V and J genes are TRBV2 and TRBJ2-7; D might be TRBD2 (5 bases). The source material was peripheral blood, sampled 28 days after the second AZD1222 dose. The TCR was taken from an adult who received the AZD1222 COVID-19 vaccine. CDR3 bases: TGTGCCAGTCACAAGGACTCGGTCTCCTACGAGCAGTACTTC. Translation gives CASHKDSVSYEQYF.